This TCR beta chain stems from a study of blood T cell repertoires in COVID-19. About the study: Samples representing acute and convalescent COVID-19 were sourced from the United States, Italy and Spain.

The ends lost 1 base at V and 3 bases at J; junction bases unmatched: 4. The germline V gene has CDR1 SGHRS and CDR2 YFSETQ. The CDR3 is made up of 15 amino acids. In the original processing: It was from reference gene primer amplification that nucleated cell counts were estimated. The assay was immunoSEQ multiplex PCR, and TCRdb's table has in-frame clones only and misses some. D and trimming were read from the DNA, whereas the V and J calls and clone size are those reported in that table. Of roughly 140,000 clones listed, 88% are singletons. Sequencing was performed on peripheral blood. The chain recombines TRBV5-1 with TRBJ1-5; TRBD1 aligns across 7 bases. The receptor was derived from a woman aged 50 to 65 with acute or convalescent COVID-19. The CDR3 is CASSLMGTDNQPQHF. CDR3 in DNA: TGCGCCAGCAGCTTGATGGGGACAGACAATCAGCCCCAGCATTTT.